This T cell receptor (beta chain) was captured in a study of monozygotic twins with inflammatory bowel disease. This CDR3 has 14 amino acids. Germline CDR1 DFQATT, CDR2 SNEGSKA (reference sequence). TCRdb re-called the 5' RACE reads; every CDR3 protein appears as one record, without DNA. The sample table includes about 450,000 distinct CDR3 sequences. Findings of the study overall: Healthy co-twins had higher TCRbeta inverse Simpson diversity than their IBD twins.

Worth noting for this clonotype: What it recognizes is unknown.

J is TRBJ2-2 and V is TRBV20-1; the TCRdb D gene call, TRBD1, has no DNA to confirm it. The origin of this receptor is a human donor with ulcerative colitis or Crohn's disease, or a healthy co-twin of an affected twin (not recorded which). The sample consisted of blood. CDR3 protein: CSAARQGLTGELFF.